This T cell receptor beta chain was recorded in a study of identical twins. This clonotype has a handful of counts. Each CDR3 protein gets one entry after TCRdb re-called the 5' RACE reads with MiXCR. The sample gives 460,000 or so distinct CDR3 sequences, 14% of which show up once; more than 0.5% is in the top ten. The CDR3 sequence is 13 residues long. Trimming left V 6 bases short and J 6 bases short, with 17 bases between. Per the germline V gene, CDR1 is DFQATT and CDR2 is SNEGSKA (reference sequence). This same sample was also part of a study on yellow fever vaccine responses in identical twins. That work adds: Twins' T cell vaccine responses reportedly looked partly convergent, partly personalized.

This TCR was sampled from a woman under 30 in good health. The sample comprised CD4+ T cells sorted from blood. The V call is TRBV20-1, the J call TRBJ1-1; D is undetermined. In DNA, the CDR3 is TGCAGTGCAAGGCGGGTAGGGAGTGCTGAAGCTTTCTTT. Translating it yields CSARRVGSAEAFF.